This TCR beta chain was identified in a study of cytomegalovirus exposure and HLA in healthy donors. PCR amplification relied on 60 Vbeta primers (plus 13 Jbeta primers). Generated by immunoSEQ multiplex PCR, the TCRdb table keeps only in-frame clones and is missing some. The data contain around 190,000 clones, 65% to 90% of them singletons. Germline V gene lookup returns CDR1 SGHKS and CDR2 YYEKEE (reference sequence). The CDR3 is 16 residues long. The V end lost 0 bases, the J end lost 0 bases, and 10 bases lay between the germline ends. As concerns this clone: Antigen specificity is unknown.

Study-level results: The authors reported that TCR beta sequences could predict HLA-A and HLA-B alleles. These predictions were accurate for most subjects in the first cohort.

The clonotype was recovered from a woman in her fifties or sixties in good health and CMV-seronegative. V usage is TRBV5-5 and J usage is TRBJ1-5; the D gene is possibly TRBD1 (5 bases). Material: PBMCs. The CDR3: CASSLVGQVSNQPQHF. CDR3 DNA: TGTGCCAGCAGCTTGGTGGGGCAGGTTAGCAATCAGCCCCAGCATTTT. The full variable domain, with the rest looked up from reference TRBV5-5 and TRBJ1-5, is DAGVTQSPTHLIKTRGQQVTLRCSPISGHKSVSWYQQVLGQGPQFIFQYYEKEERGRGNFPDRFSARQFPNYSSELNVNALLLGDSALYLCASSLVGQVSNQPQHFGDGTRLSIL.